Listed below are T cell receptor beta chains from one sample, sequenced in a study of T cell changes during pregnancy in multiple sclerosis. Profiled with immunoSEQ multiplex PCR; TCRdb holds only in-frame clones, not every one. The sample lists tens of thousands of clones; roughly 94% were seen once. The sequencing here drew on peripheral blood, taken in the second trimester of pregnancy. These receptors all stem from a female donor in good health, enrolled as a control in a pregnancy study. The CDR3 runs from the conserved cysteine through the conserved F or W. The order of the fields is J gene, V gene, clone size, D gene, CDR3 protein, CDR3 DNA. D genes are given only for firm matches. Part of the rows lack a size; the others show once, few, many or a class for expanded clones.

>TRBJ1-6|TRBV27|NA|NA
CASSLMRAPGSPLHF
TGTGCCAGCAGTTTAATGAGGGCCCCAGGATCACCCCTCCACTTT
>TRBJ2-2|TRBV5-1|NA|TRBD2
CASSLAAGANTGELFF
TGCGCCAGCAGCTTGGCAGCGGGGGCAAACACCGGGGAGCTGTTTTTT
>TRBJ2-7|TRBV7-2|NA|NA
CASSSPPLFYEQYF
TGTGCCAGCAGCTCCCCCCCCCTCTTCTACGAGCAGTACTTC
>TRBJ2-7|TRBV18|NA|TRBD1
CASSPTTGSSYEQYF
TGTGCCAGCTCACCAACGACAGGGAGCTCCTACGAGCAGTACTTC
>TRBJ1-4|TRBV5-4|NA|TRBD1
CASRNTGGNEKLFF
TGTGCCAGCAGAAACACAGGGGGTAATGAAAAACTGTTTTTT
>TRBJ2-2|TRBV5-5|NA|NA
CASSRNTGELFF
TGTGCCAGCAGCCGTAACACCGGGGAGCTGTTTTTT
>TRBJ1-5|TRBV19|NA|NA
CASTREVSNQPQHF
TGTGCCAGTACGCGGGAGGTGAGCAATCAGCCCCAGCATTTT
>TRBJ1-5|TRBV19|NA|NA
CASSPDPTGFYSNQPQHF
TGTGCCAGTAGCCCAGACCCGACAGGATTTTATAGCAATCAGCCCCAGCATTTT
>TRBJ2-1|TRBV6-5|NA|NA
CASSYRAAVYNEQFF
TGTGCCAGCAGTTACAGGGCAGCGGTCTACAATGAGCAGTTCTTC
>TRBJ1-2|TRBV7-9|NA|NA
CASSVRSYGYTF
TGTGCCAGCAGCGTGCGATCTTATGGCTACACCTTC
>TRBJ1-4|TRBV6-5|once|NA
CASSYQSNEKLFF
TGTGCCAGCAGTTATCAATCTAATGAAAAACTGTTTTTT
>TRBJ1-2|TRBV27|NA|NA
CASSLLGSTFYGYTF
TGTGCCAGCAGTTTACTAGGGAGCACCTTCTATGGCTACACCTTC
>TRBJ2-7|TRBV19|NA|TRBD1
CASSLSGQGSYEQYF
TGTGCCAGTAGTTTATCGGGACAGGGCTCCTACGAGCAGTACTTC
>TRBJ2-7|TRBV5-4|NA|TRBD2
CASSRLAGGTYEQYF
TGTGCCAGCAGCCGTCTAGCGGGGGGTACCTACGAGCAGTACTTC
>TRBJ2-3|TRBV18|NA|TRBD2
CASSPSAGGTDTQYF
TGTGCCAGCTCACCGTCAGCGGGGGGCACAGATACGCAGTATTTT
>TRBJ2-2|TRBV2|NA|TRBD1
CATGTGHPNTGELFF
TGTGCCACGGGGACAGGGCACCCGAACACCGGGGAGCTGTTTTTT
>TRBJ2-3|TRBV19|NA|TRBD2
CASSTWTSGRDTQYF
TGTGCCAGTAGTACATGGACTAGCGGGAGAGATACGCAGTATTTT
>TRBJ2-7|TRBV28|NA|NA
CASSLGGYYEQYF
TGTGCCAGCAGTTTGGGGGGTTACTACGAGCAGTACTTC
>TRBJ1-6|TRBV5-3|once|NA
CARRGGNQNSPLHF
TGTGCCAGACGTGGGGGGAATCAGAATTCACCCCTCCACTTT
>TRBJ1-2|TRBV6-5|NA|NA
CASSYSGRNGYTF
TGTGCCAGCAGTTACTCGGGCAGGAATGGCTACACCTTC
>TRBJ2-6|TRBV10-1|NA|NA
CASSDSAGANVLTF
TGCGCCAGCAGTGATTCTGCTGGGGCCAACGTCCTGACTTTC
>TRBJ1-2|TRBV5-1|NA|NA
CASSPGGALHGYTF
TGCGCCAGCAGCCCCGGGGGAGCCTTGCATGGCTACACCTTC
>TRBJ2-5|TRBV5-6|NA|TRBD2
CASSSPPGLAEQETQYF
TGTGCCAGCAGCTCTCCACCGGGACTAGCGGAACAAGAGACCCAGTACTTC
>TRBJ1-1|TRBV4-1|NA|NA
CASSHGGTEAFF
TGCGCCAGCAGCCACGGGGGCACTGAAGCTTTCTTT
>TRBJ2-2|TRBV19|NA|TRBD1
CASSHTGGTGELFF
TGTGCCAGTAGTCATACAGGGGGCACCGGGGAGCTGTTTTTT